The sequence of this TCR beta chain was determined in a study of cytomegalovirus exposure and HLA in healthy donors. The wider study: The 120 or so validation repertoires were reported in a later analysis to have been generated on the same platform as the approximately 700 first-cohort repertoires.

About this clone: The antigen is unknown.

The CDR3 contains 15 residues. CDR1 and CDR2 (germline): SEHNR, FQNEAQ (reference sequence). Trimming left V 1 base short and J 4 bases short, with 10 bases between. Study conclusions and caveats: It was fewer than 200 TCR beta chains that were listed as cytomegalovirus-associated. There were some public TCRs occurring in many donors, but most TCR sequences were rare. Later, an analysis found that TCR clusters from the first cohort tended to co-occur in the roughly 120 validation repertoires.

TCRdb keeps only in-frame clones here, not all; method: immunoSEQ multiplex PCR. The sample includes 150,000 to 180,000 clones, approximately 86% of them seen just once. The chain has TRBV7-9 and TRBJ1-4; D gene uncertain. The sequence was collected from a young man in good health and CMV-seropositive. Sequenced input: PBMCs. This chain's CDR3 is CASSLVGSYNEKLFF. CDR3 coding DNA: TGTGCCAGCAGCTTAGTAGGGAGCTATAATGAAAAACTGTTTTTT.